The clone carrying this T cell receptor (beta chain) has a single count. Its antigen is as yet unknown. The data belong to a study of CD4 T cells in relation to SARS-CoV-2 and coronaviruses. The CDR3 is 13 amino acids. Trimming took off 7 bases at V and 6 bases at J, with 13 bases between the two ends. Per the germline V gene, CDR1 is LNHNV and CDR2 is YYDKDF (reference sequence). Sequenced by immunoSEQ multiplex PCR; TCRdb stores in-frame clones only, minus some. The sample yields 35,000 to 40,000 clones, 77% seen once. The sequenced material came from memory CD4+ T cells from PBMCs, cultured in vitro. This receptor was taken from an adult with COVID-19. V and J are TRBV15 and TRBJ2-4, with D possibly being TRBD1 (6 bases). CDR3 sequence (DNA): TGTGCCACCACCCAGGGGTTTGGAAACATTCAGTACTTC. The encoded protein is CATTQGFGNIQYF.